The present T cell receptor (beta chain) was sequenced within a study of cytomegalovirus exposure and HLA in healthy donors (dated by TCRdb to the late 2010s). At the level of the whole study: The 550 to 750 repertoires of the first cohort and the 120 validation repertoires were produced on the same platform, according to a later analysis. High-throughput TCR immunosequencing, statistical association of individual TCRs with disease status, and machine learning were combined to predict cytomegalovirus infection status. The study aimed to test whether cataloging public T cell receptors could reveal signatures of past pathogen exposure. A separate validation cohort of about 110 different subjects was used in addition to the roughly 700-subject first cohort.

Libraries were made using the immunoSEQ multiplex PCR assay. In the authors' own workflow: A statistical classification framework was developed to diagnose cytomegalovirus status using the catalog of TCR beta chain sequences. In its TCRdb copy, this immuneACCESS table keeps in-frame sequences only and misses some clones. Where compared with another copy, unresolved V genes explain less than half of these, and the others have no known cause. Clonal size and the V and J genes are those of that table, whereas D and trimming came from the DNA. Within this sample are 200,000 to 300,000 clones, with roughly 86% of them counted one time only. Together, the top ten hold about 1.2% of the sample. The donors belonged to the validation cohort of around 120 subjects, which was separate from the 666-subject first cohort. For this clone: The target of this receptor is not known. No base quality values were provided; no much bigger clone lies one nucleotide off.

Trimming takes 1 base from V and 9 bases from J, and the germline ends sit 15 bases apart. From its cysteine to its phenylalanine, the CDR3 spans 14 amino acids. Only the CDR3 DNA stays, 42 bases, in frame from base 1. The germline V gene yields SGHAT for CDR1 and FQNNGV for CDR2. General study outcomes and caveats: According to the authors, the approach could potentially be generalized to other disease states and immunological phenotypes. In vitro tests confirmed that a few of the cytomegalovirus-associated TCR beta chains recognize cytomegalovirus antigens. Subsequent analysis determined that TCRs grouped into clusters in the first cohort also showed a tendency toward co-occurrence across the roughly 120 validation repertoires, and 94% of cluster scores exceeded 0. Across donors, most TCR sequences were observed very rarely, whereas some public TCRs were present in many individuals. The study listed 150 to 200 TCR beta chains as associated with cytomegalovirus. Cytomegalovirus status was reported to be diagnosed by the classifier with high specificity and sensitivity in both the original and validation cohorts. All 120 or so repertoires were used to score co-occurrence in the validation cohort in a later analysis, because that analysis had no HLA typing for the cohort.

This TCR came from a woman aged 25 to 39 in good health and CMV-seropositive. The sequence is built from TRBV11-2 and TRBJ2-5; TRBD2 might be the D gene, on 5 matching bases. Sequencing used PBMCs. The DNA reads TGTGCCAGCAGCTTAGGGAGGCCAGTCTTGGCCCAGTACTTC. The encoded protein is CASSLGRPVLAQYF.